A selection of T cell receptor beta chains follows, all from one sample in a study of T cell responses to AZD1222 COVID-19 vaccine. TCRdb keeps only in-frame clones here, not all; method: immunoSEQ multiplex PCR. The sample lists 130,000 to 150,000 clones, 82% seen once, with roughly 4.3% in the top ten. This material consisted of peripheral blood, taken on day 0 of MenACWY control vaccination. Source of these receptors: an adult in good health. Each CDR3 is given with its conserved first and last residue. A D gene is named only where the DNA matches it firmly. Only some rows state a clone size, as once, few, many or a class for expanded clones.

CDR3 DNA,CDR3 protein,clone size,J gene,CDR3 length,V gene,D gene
TGTGCCAGCAGTTTAAATCAGGGTCAGCCCCAGCATTTT,CASSLNQGQPQHF,NA,TRBJ1-5,13,TRBV28,NA
TGTGCCAGCAGTTCGGACCGCGTCTATGGCTACACCTTC,CASSSDRVYGYTF,NA,TRBJ1-2,13,TRBV6-5,NA
TGTGCTAGTGGTTTGGAGGGACAGGGACTAGCCAAAAACATTCAGTACTTC,CASGLEGQGLAKNIQYF,NA,TRBJ2-4,17,TRBV12-5,TRBD1
TGTGCCAGCAGCCAAGGGGGTTCCTGGGTCAATTCACCCCTCCACTTT,CASSQGGSWVNSPLHF,NA,TRBJ1-6,16,TRBV3-1/TRBV3-2,NA
TGTGCCAGCAGTTTATTGAGCCGAGGGAGGGACAACTATGGCTACACCTTC,CASSLLSRGRDNYGYTF,NA,TRBJ1-2,17,TRBV28,NA
TGTGCCAGCAGCTCTAGCGGGAGTTACAATGAGCAGTTCTTC,CASSSSGSYNEQFF,few,TRBJ2-1,14,TRBV11-2,TRBD2
TGTGCCAGCAGTTCCTCCTATAATTCACCCCTCCACTTT,CASSSSYNSPLHF,NA,TRBJ1-6,13,TRBV6-8,NA
TGTGCCAGCAGCGGAGGGGAGGGGAACCAAGAGACCCAGTACTTC,CASSGGEGNQETQYF,once,TRBJ2-5,15,TRBV27,TRBD2
TGTGCCAGCAGCTTAGTGCAGGGGAACACTGAAGCTTTCTTT,CASSLVQGNTEAFF,NA,TRBJ1-1,14,TRBV7-9,NA
TGTGCCACCAGCATGACCCGGGGGCAATTCGTGCAGTTCTTC,CATSMTRGQFVQFF,NA,TRBJ2-1,14,TRBV15,NA
TGTGCCAGTAGTATACTTGAACCGGGCTATGGCTACACCTTC,CASSILEPGYGYTF,NA,TRBJ1-2,14,TRBV19,NA
TGTGCCACCAGCAGAGGGGGGTGGGTTAATCAGCCCCAGCATTTT,CATSRGGWVNQPQHF,once,TRBJ1-5,15,TRBV15,NA
TGTGCCAGCATCAAAGTGGGACAAGAGACCCAGTACTTC,CASIKVGQETQYF,NA,TRBJ2-5,13,TRBV5-6,NA
TGTGCCAGCTCACCACAGGGGAATGGCCACACCTTC,CASSPQGNGHTF,few,TRBJ1-2,12,TRBV18,NA
TGCAGCGTTGGACAGGGTCTTGGGGAAGCTTTCTTT,CSVGQGLGEAFF,NA,TRBJ1-1,12,TRBV29-1,TRBD1
TGCGCCAGCAGCGAGATAGCGGGGGGATATAACACAGATACGCAGTATTTT,CASSEIAGGYNTDTQYF,NA,TRBJ2-3,17,TRBV5-1,TRBD2
TGTGCCAGCTCACCGAGACAGGGGAAGACCAGCCAAGAGACCCAGTACTTC,CASSPRQGKTSQETQYF,NA,TRBJ2-5,17,TRBV18,TRBD1
TGTGCCAGCAGTGAAGGGATACGGACGAACACTGAAGCTTTCTTT,CASSEGIRTNTEAFF,NA,TRBJ1-1,15,TRBV2,NA